This T cell receptor beta chain was recorded in a study of TIL therapy for anti-PD-1-resistant metastatic lung cancer. For the study at large: Median tumor PD-L1 proportion score was roughly 5.9%. A few tumors were EGFR-mutant and two were ALK-rearranged.

The libraries were made with immunoSEQ v3. Libraries were sequenced to 1.5 million to 2.5 million read pairs (survey) or roughly 4.5-6.5 million (deep). Profiled with immunoSEQ multiplex PCR; TCRdb holds only in-frame clones, not every one. The profile shows approximately 17,000 clones, approximately 79% of them singletons. Germline CDR1 and CDR2: SQVTM and ANQGSEA. Trimming shortened V by 1 base and J by 9 bases, and 16 bases separated the two germline ends. This CDR3 is 14 amino acids long. Comment on this clone: What it binds is unknown.

Time point in this sample: pre-treatment sample, taken before nivolumab and TIL therapy. Notes on the study in general: After infusion, TIL clonotypes partly replaced peripheral T cells and declined over months.

The V gene is TRBV29-1, the J gene TRBJ2-1, with D tentatively TRBD1 or TRBD2 (5 bases each). The origin of this receptor is a person aged 25-85 years with non-small cell lung cancer. The source was blood, collected at baseline. CDR3: CSVEGGLGPTEQFF. The CDR3 DNA is TGCAGCGTTGAAGGAGGACTGGGGCCGACTGAGCAGTTCTTC.